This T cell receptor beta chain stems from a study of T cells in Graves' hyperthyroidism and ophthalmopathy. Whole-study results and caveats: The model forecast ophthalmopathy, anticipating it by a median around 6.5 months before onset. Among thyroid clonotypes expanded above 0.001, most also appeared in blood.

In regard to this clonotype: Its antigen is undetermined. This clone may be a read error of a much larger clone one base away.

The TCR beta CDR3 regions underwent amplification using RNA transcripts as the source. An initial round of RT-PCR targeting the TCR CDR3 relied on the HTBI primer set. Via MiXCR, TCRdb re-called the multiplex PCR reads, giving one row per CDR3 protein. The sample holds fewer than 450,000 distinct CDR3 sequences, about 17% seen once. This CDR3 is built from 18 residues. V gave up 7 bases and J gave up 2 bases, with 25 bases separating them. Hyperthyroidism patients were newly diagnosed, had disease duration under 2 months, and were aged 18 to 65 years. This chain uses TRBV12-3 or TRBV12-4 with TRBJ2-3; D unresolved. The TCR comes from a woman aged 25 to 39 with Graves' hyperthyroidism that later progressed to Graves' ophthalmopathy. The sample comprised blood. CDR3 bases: TGTGCCAGCATCCCCTTACTGCTGGGGATTGGGTTCACAGATACGCAGTATTTT. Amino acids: CASIPLLLGIGFTDTQYF.